In this sample, the clone carrying this T cell receptor beta chain turned up many times. Its matching antigen is unknown. Amplification of TCR beta CDR3 regions used RNA as the template. The HTBI set primed first-round TCR CDR3 RT-PCR. TCRdb redid the calling of the multiplex PCR reads with MiXCR, one entry per CDR3 protein. The sample records a few hundred thousand distinct CDR3 sequences, about a sixth being singletons. The sample belongs to a study of T cells in Graves' hyperthyroidism and ophthalmopathy. Findings and limits, study-wide: With a median lead of approximately 6 months before onset, the model predicted ophthalmopathy.

Clinical symptoms, serum thyroxine, TRAb, thyroid ultrasound and orbital computed tomography informed diagnoses. PBMCs were collected from a roughly 10 ml volume of fresh peripheral blood. The sample consisted of blood. This TCR derives from a woman between 18 and 30 years old with Graves' hyperthyroidism that later progressed to Graves' ophthalmopathy.

This CDR3 reads CASSPRGGEQYF. CDR3 sequence (DNA): TGTGCCAGCTCACCCAGGGGCGGCGAGCAGTACTTC. The chain couples TRBV18 to TRBJ2-7; a possible D gene is TRBD1 (6 bases). V was trimmed by 3 bases and J by 6 bases, leaving 9 bases between them. Looked up from germline, CDR1 is KGHSH and CDR2 is LQKENI. The CDR3 loop spans 12 amino acids.